These 19 T cell receptor beta chains originate from one sample sequenced in a study of lung T cells in sarcoidosis with Löfgren's syndrome. One entry per CDR3 protein results from TCRdb running MiXCR on the reads. The repertoire holds 60,000 or so distinct CDR3 sequences, with over 20% as singletons. The specimen sequenced was CD4+ T cells from PBMCs. Every receptor here comes from a human donor with sarcoidosis (Löfgren's syndrome or another form), or a control subject (not recorded which).

This chain uses TRBV20-1 with TRBJ2-6; possible D gene TRBD2, 5 bases. The ends were cut back, 7 bases at V and 6 bases at J, with 19 bases in the middle. In germline, CDR1 is DFQATT, CDR2 SNEGSKA (reference sequence). The CDR3 covers 15 residues. The CDR3 region is CSVMGYRTVANVLTF. The CDR3 nucleotides read TGCAGTGTCATGGGATATCGGACTGTGGCCAACGTCCTGACTTTC.

This clonotype has a single count. A read error is possible here, since a much larger clone lies one base away. The chain recombines TRBV19 with TRBJ2-1; no clear D. Trimming took 3 bases from V and 15 from J, leaving 15 bases between them. Looked up from germline, CDR1 is LNHDA and CDR2 is SQIVND (reference sequence). CDR3 length: 12 residues. CDR3 in amino acids: CASSIPTPSRFF. CDR3 in DNA: TGTGCCAGTAGTATTCCTACTCCAAGCCGGTTCTTC.

The chain carries TRBV20-1 and TRBJ1-1; a weak D match, TRBD1 (5 bases). The germline gives CDR1 DFQATT, CDR2 SNEGSKA (reference sequence). V lost 6 bases and J lost 5, with 19 bases in between. The CDR3 contains 14 residues. The CDR3 loop is CSAINRILITEAFF. CDR3 in DNA: TGCAGTGCAATTAACAGGATTCTCATTACTGAAGCTTTCTTT.

This clonotype was observed at least ten times. The chain has TRBV6-1 and TRBJ1-2, with D perhaps TRBD1 (5 bases). Germline lookup yields CDR1 MNHNS and CDR2 SASEGT. Trimming pared 6 bases from V and 4 bases from J, leaving 12 bases between. The CDR3 is 13 amino acids. CDR3 amino acids: CASSPDRIYGYTF. CDR3 nucleotide sequence: TGTGCCAGCAGCCCCGACAGAATCTATGGCTACACCTTC.

The chain has TRBV7-2 and TRBJ1-3, with D perhaps matching TRBD1 (5 bases). There are 16 residues in the CDR3. Germline V gene data show CDR1 as SGHTA and CDR2 as FQGNSA. V lost 8 bases and J lost 0, with 17 bases in between. This CDR3 reads CASGPPGPRSGNTIYF. As DNA, the CDR3 is TGTGCCAGCGGCCCCCCGGGGCCCCGCTCTGGAAACACCATATATTTT.

This clonotype was observed a few times. The V call is TRBV12-3 or TRBV12-4, the J call TRBJ2-1; D remains unclear. V was trimmed by 10 bases and J by 0 bases, leaving 10 bases between them. CDR3 length: 13 residues. The DNA of the CDR3 is TGTGCCACCCGCCCCAGCTCCTACAATGAGCAGTTCTTC. Translated: CATRPSSYNEQFF.

This clonotype was picked up many times. The V and J genes are TRBV20-1 and TRBJ2-1; 8 positions match TRBD2. The CDR3 runs 15 residues. CDR1 is DFQATT and CDR2 is SNEGSKA in the germline V gene (reference sequence). Trimming cost V 0 bases and J 2 bases; bases outside gene matches: 3. The CDR3 here is CSARDAGRAYNEQFF. The DNA of the CDR3 is TGCAGTGCTAGAGATGCCGGGAGGGCCTACAATGAGCAGTTCTTC.

Many counts were recorded for this clonotype. This chain uses TRBV6-1 with TRBJ2-2; D gene uncertain. CDR1 and CDR2 from the germline V gene are MNHNS and SASEGT. This CDR3 is 12 amino acids long. Trimming stripped 7 bases from V and 5 bases from J, with 8 bases between. This chain's CDR3 is CASISETGELFF. CDR3 DNA sequence: TGTGCCAGCATCTCTGAAACCGGGGAGCTGTTTTTT.

The rearrangement links TRBV11-2 to TRBJ2-3; D is possibly TRBD2 (5 bases). Trimming shortened V by 3 bases and J by 4 bases, and 17 bases separated the two germline ends. The germline V gene encodes CDR1 SGHAT and CDR2 FQNNGV. This CDR3 has 16 amino acids. The CDR3 is CASSLGRGLRSDTQYF. CDR3 coding DNA: TGTGCCAGCAGCTTGGGTCGCGGACTGAGGTCAGATACGCAGTATTTT. The full variable domain, its missing parts supplied by reference TRBV11-2 and TRBJ2-3, is EAGVAQSPRYKIIEKRQSVAFWCNPISGHATLYWYQQILGQGPKLLIQFQNNGVVDDSQLPKDRFSAERLKGVDSTLKIQPAKLEDSAVYLCASSLGRGLRSDTQYFGPGTRLTVL.

Concerning this clonotype itself: A single base separates this from a much larger clone, so it may be a read error. No conserved phenylalanine or tryptophan is present at the end of the CDR3, so a read error is the likely explanation. This chain connects TRBV24-1 to TRBJ2-4; 7 bases match TRBD1. Germline assignment: CDR1 KGHDR and CDR2 SFDVKD. V dropped 4 bases and J dropped 13; count of bases not matched to a gene: 9. CDR3 length equals 13 residues. CDR3 in amino acids: CATSDPGTDRQYL. The CDR3 nucleotides read TGTGCCACCAGTGACCCAGGGACAGATCGCCAGTACCTC.

The chain carries TRBV28 and TRBJ2-1; D may correspond to TRBD1 or TRBD2 (9 bases each). Germline V lookup: CDR1 MDHEN, CDR2 SYDVKM. The CDR3 spans 23 residues. Trimming left V 2 bases short and J 5 bases short, with 37 bases between. The CDR3: CASSLGFWGTGRGSGSGHNEQFF. CDR3 DNA sequence: TGTGCCAGCAGTTTAGGGTTTTGGGGGACAGGGAGGGGTAGCGGGAGCGGCCACAATGAGCAGTTCTTC.

V and J are TRBV5-1 and TRBJ1-4; TRBD1 agrees at 8 bases. J gave up 7 bases and V 0 bases, and 2 bases lay outside the gene matches. CDR1 and CDR2 (germline): SGHRS, YFSETQ. The CDR3 has 14 amino acids. In DNA, the CDR3 is TGCGCCAGCAGCTTGGGCAGGGGGCGTGAAAAACTGTTTTTT. Translating gives CASSLGRGREKLFF.

This clonotype was observed many times. The rearrangement joins TRBV4-2 to TRBJ2-1; possible D gene TRBD2, 6 bases. V was cut by 2 bases and J by 4 bases, with 15 bases left in between. Germline CDR1 LGHNA, CDR2 YNFKEQ. This CDR3 spans 16 amino acids. The DNA for the CDR3 is TGTGCCAGCAGCCAATCGGGAGTAACGCAGTACAATGAGCAGTTCTTC. Its translation is CASSQSGVTQYNEQFF.

This clonotype was observed a handful of times. V gene TRBV29-1 combines with J gene TRBJ1-1; 9 nucleotides align to TRBD1. The ends lost 3 bases at V and 11 bases at J; junction bases unmatched: 10. This CDR3 has 13 amino acids. Germline CDR1 and CDR2: SQVTM and ANQGSEA. CDR3 residues: CSVDTGGADLAFF. CDR3 nucleotides: TGCAGCGTTGACACAGGGGGCGCTGACCTGGCTTTCTTT. The full variable domain, completed using reference TRBV29-1 and TRBJ1-1, is SAVISQKPSRDICQRGTSLTIQCQVDSQVTMMFWYRQQPGQSLTLIATANQGSEATYESGFVIDKFPISRPNLTFSTLTVSNMSPEDSSIYLCSVDTGGADLAFFGQGTRLTVV.

The sample holds many counts of this clonotype. J is TRBJ2-7 and V is TRBV6-9, with 10 bases fitting TRBD1. Germline CDR1 and CDR2: MNHGY and SVAAGI. The CDR3 consists of 18 residues. The J segment lost 2 bases and the V segment lost 5 bases, leaving 15 bases of the junction unmatched. CDR3 bases: TGTGCCAGCAGTACAAGCCATCCTGACAGGGGGCGACCCTACGAGCAGTACGTC. This sequence encodes CASSTSHPDRGRPYEQYV.

The rearrangement uses TRBV12-3 or TRBV12-4 and TRBJ1-6; no reliable D call. The CDR3 has 15 amino acids. V shed 3 bases and J shed 9 bases, with 15 bases lying between them. Written as DNA, the CDR3 is TGTGCCAGCAGTTTGGGGTCCCAAATTGGTTCACCCCTCCACTTT. This translates into CASSLGSQIGSPLHF.

Note on this clonotype: The junction differs from germline at one of its ends, possibly a read error. This rearrangement joins TRBV4-1 to TRBJ1-3; no clear D gene. The CDR3 contains 16 residues. Germline CDR1 reads MGHRA; CDR2 reads YSYEKL. The CDR3 region is CASGQEIRSRQNTIYF. In nucleotides, the CDR3 is TGCGCCAGCGGCCAAGAAATTAGATCCAGGCAGAACACCATATATTTT.

The rearrangement joins TRBV4-1 to TRBJ1-4, with 8 bases aligning to TRBD1. Germline V gives CDR1 MGHRA, CDR2 YSYEKL. CDR3 length: 16 residues. V was clipped by 0 bases and J by 9 bases; unmatched bases: 9. The CDR3: CASSQEGRAGGQKLFF. The CDR3 bases are TGCGCCAGCAGCCAAGAGGGAAGGGCAGGGGGCCAAAAACTGTTTTTT.

This clonotype has only a few counts. This sequence joins TRBV19 and TRBJ2-1, with D tentatively TRBD1 (5 bases). The ends were cut back, 3 bases at V and 8 bases at J, with 14 bases in the middle. The germline gives CDR1 LNHDA, CDR2 SQIVND (reference sequence). The CDR3 is made up of 14 amino acids. The CDR3 DNA sequence: TGTGCCAGTAGTATTGTTACAGGCCTTGATGAGCAGTTCTTC. It codes for CASSIVTGLDEQFF. The whole variable domain, remainder taken from reference TRBV19 and TRBJ2-1, is DGGITQSPKYLFRKEGQNVTLSCEQNLNHDAMYWYRQDPGQGLRLIYYSQIVNDFQKGDIAEGYSVSREKKESFPLTVTSAQKNPTAFYLCASSIVTGLDEQFFGPGTRLTVL.